Below, 24 T cell receptor beta chains from the same sample are listed, as sequenced in a study of blood T cells in healthy people across ages. Combining a sample-barcoded 5' primer with a J-beta primer mix, a second PCR ran for 7 to 11 cycles. TCRdb independently ran MiXCR on the 5' RACE reads; one entry per CDR3 protein. The table has 600,000 to 800,000 distinct CDR3 sequences, approximately 52% seen once. The sample was blood. The receptor set was obtained from a woman aged 80 or over in good health.

The rearrangement uses TRBV9 and TRBJ2-7, with 10 nucleotides matching TRBD1. With the DNA end fitting TRBJ2-5 better, the J assignment may be wrong. This CDR3 has 17 amino acids. From germline, CDR1 is SGDLS and CDR2 YYNGEE. Written as DNA, the CDR3 is TGTGCCAGCAGCGATCGGACGGGACAGGGGCTCACAGAGACCCAGTACTTC. Translating gives CASSDRTGQGLTETQYF.

The chain couples TRBV11-2 to TRBJ2-1, with 7 bases fitting TRBD2. The CDR3 totals 16 residues. The V and J ends lost 5 bases and 8 bases, in that order; junction bases with no gene match: 15. Germline CDR1 SGHAT, CDR2 FQNNGV. Written as DNA, the CDR3 is TGTGCCAGCAGCCCTAGGGCAGCGGGATCAGTTTATGAGCAGTTCTTC. It translates to CASSPRAAGSVYEQFF. Combining the CDR3 with reference TRBV11-2 and TRBJ2-1 gives the whole variable domain EAGVAQSPRYKIIEKRQSVAFWCNPISGHATLYWYQQILGQGPKLLIQFQNNGVVDDSQLPKDRFSAERLKGVDSTLKIQPAKLEDSAVYLCASSPRAAGSVYEQFFGPGTRLTVL.

V and J are TRBV12-3 or TRBV12-4 and TRBJ1-4; D gene uncertain. This CDR3 contains 13 residues. Trimming left V 7 bases short and J 3 bases short, with 9 bases between. CDR3 bases: TGTGCCAGCACACAGCCTCCTAATGAAAAACTGTTTTTT. This encodes CASTQPPNEKLFF.

The rearrangement links TRBV28 to TRBJ2-2; no clear D gene. Germline V CDR1 and CDR2: MDHEN, SYDVKM. The CDR3 extends over 14 amino acids. V lost 4 bases, J lost 6 bases, and 12 bases lay in between. DNA of the CDR3: TGTGCCAGCAGTTCAGGTCAGAGTGCCGGGGAGCTGTTTTTT. It translates to CASSSGQSAGELFF. Drawing the rest from reference TRBV28 and TRBJ2-2, the complete variable domain is DVKVTQSSRYLVKRTGEKVFLECVQDMDHENMFWYRQDPGLGLRLIYFSYDVKMKEKGDIPEGYSVSREKKERFSLILESASTNQTSMYLCASSSGQSAGELFFGEGSRLTVL.

The V gene is TRBV5-1, the J gene TRBJ2-2; D is undetermined. V shed 3 bases and J shed 6 bases, with 12 bases lying between them. Germline values: CDR1 SGHRS, CDR2 YFSETQ. The CDR3 contains 14 residues. CDR3 sequence reads: CASSSNGPPGELFF. The CDR3 DNA sequence: TGCGCCAGCAGCTCGAATGGGCCCCCCGGGGAGCTGTTTTTT.

The chain has TRBV7-2 and TRBJ2-3; possibly TRBD2 for D (6 bases). V lost 5 bases and J 7 bases, leaving 13 bases between the germline ends. CDR3 length: 13 amino acids. The germline V gene has CDR1 SGHTA and CDR2 FQGNSA. CDR3 coding DNA: TGTGCCAGCAGCGACGGGGCGGGGTATACGCAGTATTTT. Translation gives CASSDGAGYTQYF.

This chain connects TRBV12-3 or TRBV12-4 to TRBJ2-3, with 14 nucleotides matching TRBD2. CDR3 length equals 15 residues. The junction had 4 bases not matched to a gene; V was cut back by 6 bases and J by 5 bases. CDR3: CASRGLAGAGDTQYF. The CDR3 region has the DNA TGTGCCAGCAGGGGACTAGCGGGGGCCGGAGATACGCAGTATTTT.

This clonotype appeared many times. V usage is TRBV9 and J usage is TRBJ2-1, with TRBD2 as a possible D gene (6 bases). The CDR3 covers 15 residues. The V end lost 5 bases, the J end lost 2 bases, and 14 bases lay between the germline ends. Germline V CDR1 and CDR2: SGDLS, YYNGEE. The CDR3 DNA follows: TGTGCCAGCAGTCTTACTAGCAGTCCCTACAATGAGCAGTTCTTC. Its protein product is CASSLTSSPYNEQFF.

This clonotype has only a few counts. This CDR3 is CASNFRGLAGHNEQFF. CDR3 bases: TGTGCCAGCAACTTCCGCGGACTAGCGGGTCATAATGAGCAGTTCTTC. This sequence joins TRBV5-6 and TRBJ2-1, with 11 bases matching TRBD2. Germline CDR1 SGHDT, CDR2 YYEEEE. V lost 6 bases to trimming and J lost 7 bases; unmatched junction nucleotides: 12. CDR3 length: 16 residues.

There are many counts of this clonotype. The gene calls are TRBV5-5 and TRBJ2-7; TRBD1 might be the D (6 bases). Trimming cost V 4 bases and J 7 bases, with 15 bases left between them. Germline-derived CDR1 and CDR2 are SGHKS and YYEKEE (reference sequence). The CDR3 is 13 amino acids. CDR3 sequence (DNA): TGTGCCAGCAGCCTGAATGGACAGTTGGAGCAGTACTTC. It codes for CASSLNGQLEQYF.

The sample holds many counts of this clonotype. The rearrangement links TRBV7-8 to TRBJ2-7, with D possibly matching TRBD1 (6 bases). CDR3 size: 12 residues. Germline V lookup: CDR1 SGHVS, CDR2 FQNEAQ. V dropped 5 bases and J dropped 3 bases, with 8 bases sitting between them. The CDR3 loop reads CASSRDNYEQYF. The CDR3 DNA follows: TGTGCCAGCAGCCGGGACAACTACGAGCAGTACTTC.

This chain links TRBV28 with TRBJ2-1; D is possibly TRBD1 (6 bases). The CDR3 extends over 14 amino acids. CDR1 is MDHEN and CDR2 is SYDVKM in the germline V gene. V lost 5 bases and J 8 bases, leaving 16 bases between the germline ends. CDR3 region: CASSQDTGQDEQFF. The CDR3 coding sequence is TGTGCCAGCAGTCAAGATACAGGGCAGGATGAGCAGTTCTTC.

The chain couples TRBV12-3 or TRBV12-4 to TRBJ2-3; TRBD2 matches at 12 bases. V shed 2 bases, J shed 0 bases, and the junction held 9 bases outside the gene matches. The CDR3 contains 19 residues. The CDR3 region has the DNA TGTGCCAGCAGTTTACGGGGACTAGCGGGCAGAACTAGCACAGATACGCAGTATTTT. It specifies CASSLRGLAGRTSTDTQYF.

This clonotype was recorded at least ten times. This rearrangement joins TRBV3-1 to TRBJ1-5, with D tentatively TRBD1 (5 bases). This CDR3 comprises 13 residues. Germline V CDR1 and CDR2: LGHDT, YNNKEL (reference sequence). Trimming took 2 bases from V and 5 from J, leaving 7 bases between them. The CDR3 is CASSQLGDQPQHF. The CDR3 region has the DNA TGTGCCAGCAGCCAACTAGGGGATCAGCCCCAGCATTTT.

About this clonotype itself: It may be a read error: a sequence one base away is much more abundant. The chain has TRBV5-1 and TRBJ2-7; no reliable D call. Germline V gives CDR1 SGHRS, CDR2 YFSETQ. This CDR3 is 13 amino acids long. V lost 7 bases to trimming and J lost 4 bases, with 15 bases between them. CDR3 nucleotide sequence: TGCGCCAGCTGCCCCGGAAAGAGTTACGAGCAGTACTTC. Translation: CASCPGKSYEQYF.

The rearrangement uses TRBV11-3 and TRBJ2-3; the match to TRBD2 covers 7 bases. The length of the CDR3 is 17 residues. Germline lookup yields CDR1 SGHNT and CDR2 YENEEA. The V and J ends lost 1 base and 2 bases, in that order; junction bases with no gene match: 9. The CDR3 DNA is TGTGCCAGCAGCTTAGTTGGGGAGGGTCCCTACACAGATACGCAGTATTTT. It codes for CASSLVGEGPYTDTQYF.

A note on this clonotype: This may stem from a read error, because a much larger clone lies one nucleotide away. V gene TRBV10-3 combines with J gene TRBJ2-7, with 14 bases lining up with TRBD2. Per germline, CDR1 ENHRY and CDR2 SYGVKD. This CDR3 is 19 amino acids long. V shed 1 base, J shed 7 bases, and the junction held 15 bases outside the gene matches. CDR3 region: CAISELGTSGSRSYNEQYF. The CDR3 DNA sequence: TGTGCCATCAGTGAGTTGGGGACTAGCGGGAGTAGGTCCTACAATGAGCAGTACTTC.

The chain links TRBV12-3 or TRBV12-4 to TRBJ2-4, with D tentatively TRBD2 (6 bases). Deletions cut 5 bases from V and 13 bases from J, with 30 bases between. The CDR3 sequence is 17 residues long. DNA for the CDR3: TGTGCCAGCAGTATCACCACCTCGGACTACAGCTCCTATGAGCAGTACTTC. This translates into CASSITTSDYSSYEQYF.

At least ten counts were recorded for this clonotype. Sequence at one end of the junction differs from germline and may be a read error. The chain is built from TRBV5-1 and TRBJ1-1; D gene ambiguous. CDR1 SGHRS and CDR2 YFSETQ come from the germline V gene. The length of the CDR3 is 13 residues. The CDR3, as DNA: TGTGCCAGCAGTCTGGACCTGAACACTGAAGCTTTCTTT. It yields the protein CASSLDLNTEAFF.

Here the CDR3 reads CASSQAVGPWGQYF. The CDR3 DNA follows: TGTGCCAGCAGCCAAGCAGTAGGACCCTGGGGGCAGTACTTC. The V call is TRBV3-1, the J call TRBJ2-4, with D perhaps given as TRBD1 or TRBD2 (5 bases each). V lost 1 base to trimming and J lost 13 bases, with 17 bases between them. The CDR3 runs to 14 residues. The germline V gene encodes CDR1 LGHDT and CDR2 YNNKEL (reference sequence).

This clonotype has more than one count but fewer than ten. The chain joins TRBV20-1 to TRBJ1-1; D gene ambiguous. Trimming took off 5 bases at V and 3 bases at J, with 16 bases between the two ends. This CDR3 spans 14 amino acids. Germline V lookup: CDR1 DFQATT, CDR2 SNEGSKA (reference sequence). Written as DNA, the CDR3 is TGCAGTGCTTCGCGGGCCCCCGTGGACACTGAAGCTTTCTTT. Its translation: CSASRAPVDTEAFF.

The chain is built from TRBV9 and TRBJ2-1, with 10 bases identical to TRBD1. CDR3 length equals 17 residues. The trim removed 3 bases at V and 4 bases at J, leaving 10 bases unmatched. CDR1 is SGDLS and CDR2 is YYNGEE in the germline V gene. For the CDR3, the DNA is TGTGCCAGCAGCGAGGGGGACAGGGGTCCGACTTACAATGAGCAGTTCTTC. It is translated as CASSEGDRGPTYNEQFF.

The rearrangement uses TRBV29-1 and TRBJ1-2, with unresolved D. The V gene's germline CDR1 is SQVTM and CDR2 ANQGSEA. This CDR3 region has 12 residues. Trimming removed 3 bases from V and 3 bases from J, with 8 bases in between. The CDR3 loop is CSVESRDYGYTF. CDR3 sequence (DNA): TGCAGCGTTGAGTCCCGAGACTATGGCTACACCTTC.

Regarding this clonotype: This may come from a read error, since a much larger clone is one base off. The chain couples TRBV5-1 to TRBJ2-7; 9 bases line up with TRBD2. The CDR3 covers 15 residues. Looked up from germline, CDR1 is SGHRS and CDR2 is YFSETQ. The CDR3 DNA sequence: TGCGCCAGCAAGAGAGTAGCGGGAGCATCCTACGAGCGGTACTTC. Translation gives CASKRVAGASYERYF.